The 19 T cell receptor beta chains in this list originate from one sample, sequenced in a study of T cell responses to AZD1222 COVID-19 vaccine. Repertoires were generated with immunoSEQ multiplex PCR, while TCRdb's copy carries only in-frame clones and drops some. The sample lists 140,000 to 150,000 clones, approximately 91% seen once, with 1.9% in the top ten. Specimen: peripheral blood, collected 28 days after the second AZD1222 dose. Receptors originate from an adult who received the AZD1222 COVID-19 vaccine.

The V and J genes are TRBV9 and TRBJ2-1; D may be TRBD2 (5 bases). Per germline, CDR1 SGDLS and CDR2 YYNGEE. The CDR3 totals 14 residues. The V and J ends lost 0 bases and 8 bases respectively, with 12 bases between them. The CDR3 sequence: CASSVGGPPDEQFF. The DNA of the CDR3 is TGTGCCAGCAGCGTAGGAGGGCCGCCGGATGAGCAGTTCTTC.

The V gene is TRBV2, the J gene TRBJ1-5, with D possibly TRBD1 on 5 matching bases. Trimming took 3 bases from V and 3 from J, leaving 6 bases between them. Looked up from germline, CDR1 is SNHLY and CDR2 is FYNNEI. This CDR3 region has 13 residues. This chain's CDR3 is CASSDRDNQPQHF. The CDR3 coding sequence is TGTGCCAGCAGTGACAGGGACAATCAGCCCCAGCATTTT.

The chain is built from TRBV2 and TRBJ1-1; unclear D gene. CDR1 and CDR2 (germline): SNHLY, FYNNEI. This CDR3 spans 13 amino acids. V was trimmed by 7 bases and J by 2 bases, leaving 11 bases between them. CDR3 residues: CASTLLENTEAFF. In nucleotides, the CDR3 is TGTGCCAGCACCCTGTTGGAAAACACTGAAGCTTTCTTT.

V is TRBV21-1 and J is TRBJ1-2; the table names TRBD1, a call not compared with the DNA. TRBV21-1 is marked as a pseudogene. The CDR3 consists of 16 residues. CDR3 bases: TGTGCCAGCAGCAAAACACCCCAGGGGCGACGGTATGGCTACACCTTC. Translating it yields CASSKTPQGRRYGYTF.

The chain is built from TRBV3-1 (or the pseudogene TRBV3-2) and TRBJ1-3; 9 bases are shared with TRBD1. Germline values: CDR1 LGHDT, CDR2 YNNKEL (reference sequence). CDR3 size: 17 residues. V was pared by 2 bases and J by 2 bases, with 7 bases of the junction left unmatched. The CDR3 reads CASSQSYRTGAGNTIYF. CDR3 bases: TGTGCCAGCAGCCAATCGTACCGGACAGGGGCTGGAAACACCATATATTTT.

There are many counts of this clone. The rearrangement joins TRBV11-2 to TRBJ2-7; D is ambiguous. The CDR3 spans 13 residues. Trimming stripped 1 base from V and 3 bases from J, with 7 bases between. Germline V gives CDR1 SGHAT, CDR2 FQNNGV. The CDR3 loop is CASSLGGNYEQYF. The DNA for the CDR3 is TGTGCCAGCAGCTTAGGGGGTAACTACGAGCAGTACTTC.

This clone occurred once. The rearrangement uses TRBV7-2 and TRBJ2-7; a possible D gene is TRBD1 (5 bases). CDR1 SGHTA and CDR2 FQGNSA come from the germline V gene. This CDR3 has 13 residues. Trimming stripped 4 bases from V and 2 bases from J, with 9 bases between. CDR3 in DNA: TGTGCCAGCAGCTCGACAGTGACCTACGAGCAGTACTTC. Translation gives CASSSTVTYEQYF.

V and J are TRBV19 and TRBJ1-2, with D maybe TRBD1 (5 bases). The CDR3 totals 12 residues. Germline V gives CDR1 LNHDA, CDR2 SQIVND (reference sequence). V shed 4 bases and J shed 6 bases, with 9 bases lying between them. The CDR3 reads CASSNQGDGYTF. CDR3 DNA: TGTGCCAGTAGTAATCAGGGAGATGGCTACACCTTC.

In nucleotides, the CDR3 is TGTGCCAGCAGGAACTGGGGACTAGCGGGCCCGTCCGGCACAGATACGCAGTATTTT. This sequence encodes CASRNWGLAGPSGTDTQYF. This rearrangement joins TRBV27 to TRBJ2-3; 12 bases are shared with TRBD2. This CDR3 region has 19 residues. Trimming took 6 bases from V and 1 from J; bases not matched to a gene: 14. Germline V gene sequence: CDR1 MNHEY, CDR2 SMNVEV (reference sequence).

This sequence joins TRBV10-2 and TRBJ2-1; TRBD2 is a possible D gene (6 bases). Trimming removed 0 bases at V and 9 bases at J, with 12 bases between. The germline V gene has CDR1 WSHSY and CDR2 SAAADI. This CDR3 has 14 residues. Here the CDR3 reads CASSESSQGGEQFF. Here the CDR3 DNA reads TGCGCCAGCAGTGAGTCGTCTCAGGGAGGTGAGCAGTTCTTC.

The CDR3 region is CASSYYRGEQFF. The DNA of the CDR3 is TGTGCCAGCAGCTATTACAGGGGTGAGCAGTTCTTC. V and J are TRBV6-5 and TRBJ2-1, with 7 bases fitting TRBD1. With V trimmed by 6 bases and J by 9 bases, 5 bases remained unmatched. Germline CDR1 is MNHEY and CDR2 is SVGAGI. The CDR3 has 12 amino acids.

The rearrangement joins TRBV4-2 to TRBJ2-5; D perhaps matches TRBD2 (6 bases). CDR1 LGHNA and CDR2 YNFKEQ come from the germline V gene. The CDR3 covers 14 residues. With 1 base removed from V and 5 bases from J, the gap between germline ends came to 11 bases. In nucleotides, the CDR3 is TGTGCCAGCAGCCAAGGGTTGGCGGGGGAGACCCAGTACTTC. Translation: CASSQGLAGETQYF.

The gene calls are TRBV27 and TRBJ2-7, with a possible D match to TRBD2 (7 bases). CDR1 and CDR2 from the germline V gene are MNHEY and SMNVEV (reference sequence). V was cut by 4 bases and J by 6 bases, with 10 bases left in between. There are 12 residues in the CDR3. The chain's CDR3 is CASSWGGTEQYF. The CDR3 nucleotides read TGTGCCAGCAGTTGGGGGGGCACCGAGCAGTACTTC.

On this clone itself: Other DNA sequences of this sample code for an identical CDR3. J is TRBJ2-7 and V is TRBV3-1 (or the pseudogene TRBV3-2); tentative D call: TRBD2 (7 bases). The CDR3 has 12 residues. V gave up 4 bases and J gave up 6 bases, with 10 bases separating them. Germline V CDR1 and CDR2: LGHDT, YNNKEL (reference sequence). DNA for the CDR3: TGTGCCAGCAGCCGAGGGGGGGTCGAGCAGTACTTC. Amino acid sequence: CASSRGGVEQYF.

CDR3 sequence reads: CASSLPPGLAINEQFF. In DNA form, the CDR3 reads TGTGCCAGCAGTCTACCCCCGGGACTAGCGATCAATGAGCAGTTCTTC. This chain links TRBV2 with TRBJ2-1; 10 bases line up with TRBD2. Germline loops: CDR1 SNHLY, CDR2 FYNNEI. There are 16 residues in the CDR3. With 5 bases clipped from V and 6 bases from J, the junction kept 10 bases outside the gene matches.

The V gene is TRBV7-8, the J gene TRBJ2-2, with 11 bases that match TRBD1. V lost 5 bases and J lost 7; bases outside the gene matches: 3. Germline loops: CDR1 SGHVS, CDR2 FQNEAQ. CDR3 size: 14 residues. CDR3 sequence reads: CASSQGQGVGELFF. CDR3 sequence (DNA): TGTGCCAGCAGCCAGGGACAGGGGGTCGGGGAGCTGTTTTTT.

V is TRBV11-2 and J is TRBJ2-5, with D possibly TRBD2 on 6 matching bases. Germline V lookup: CDR1 SGHAT, CDR2 FQNNGV. The CDR3 totals 14 residues. The germline V and J ends were trimmed by 9 bases and 5 bases, with 19 bases remaining between them. CDR3 amino acids: CASSRAGMGETQYF. CDR3 nucleotide sequence: TGTGCCAGTTCCCGTGCGGGGATGGGGGAGACCCAGTACTTC.

This clone was counted between two and nine times. This rearrangement joins TRBV2 to TRBJ2-2; D may be TRBD1 (6 bases). Looked up from germline, CDR1 is SNHLY and CDR2 is FYNNEI. The CDR3 contains 15 residues. With 9 bases removed from V and 0 bases from J, the gap between germline ends came to 14 bases. Written as DNA, the CDR3 is TGTGCCAGTCGTTACGGGACATCGAACACCGGGGAGCTGTTTTTT. Residues: CASRYGTSNTGELFF.

J is TRBJ2-3 and V is TRBV5-1; D is undetermined. Germline CDR1 and CDR2: SGHRS and YFSETQ. V shed 6 bases and J shed 5 bases, with 25 bases lying between them. The CDR3 runs 17 residues. The CDR3: CASMVFPGPSVLDTQYF. The CDR3 DNA sequence: TGCGCCAGCATGGTCTTTCCGGGTCCCTCAGTTCTAGATACGCAGTATTTT.